Following are 26 T cell receptor beta chains from one sample sequenced in a study of Graves' ophthalmopathy and Graves' hyperthyroidism. For repertoire sequencing, the TCR beta CDR3 regions were amplified from RNA transcripts. A first-round RT-PCR used HTBI primers, followed by a second-round multiplex PCR. From the multiplex PCR reads, TCRdb called clonotypes with MiXCR, one entry per CDR3 protein. The sample holds hundreds of thousands of distinct CDR3 sequences, 15% seen once. The sequencing input was peripheral blood. The source is a woman between 18 and 30 years old with stable Graves' hyperthyroidism.

This clonotype has more than one count but fewer than ten. V gene TRBV4-1 combines with J gene TRBJ1-5; D is uncertain. The V end lost 1 base, the J end lost 0 bases, and 13 bases lay between the germline ends. This CDR3 spans 17 amino acids. Germline values: CDR1 MGHRA, CDR2 YSYEKL. CDR3 sequence: CASSQAAVFYSNQPQHF. In DNA form, the CDR3 reads TGCGCCAGCAGCCAAGCCGCGGTATTCTATAGCAATCAGCCCCAGCATTTT.

This clonotype came up many times. The gene calls are TRBV2 and TRBJ1-1, with D maybe TRBD1 (5 bases). CDR3 length: 13 residues. The V and J ends lost 10 bases and 8 bases respectively, with 20 bases between them. Germline CDR1 is SNHLY and CDR2 is FYNNEI. This CDR3 reads CATKENRDFEAFF. The CDR3, as DNA: TGTGCCACCAAAGAAAACCGGGACTTCGAAGCTTTCTTT.

This clonotype was found a few times. This rearrangement joins TRBV27 to TRBJ1-1; 7 bases agree with TRBD1. Germline V CDR1 and CDR2: MNHEY, SMNVEV (reference sequence). CDR3 length: 20 amino acids. The V segment lost 3 bases and the J segment 0 bases; nucleotides outside the gene matches: 19. The CDR3 DNA follows: TGTGCCAGCAGTTTCCCCTTAGACAGGGACATTGGGGTAATGAACACTGAAGCTTTCTTT. This encodes CASSFPLDRDIGVMNTEAFF.

The sample holds many counts of this clonotype. The CDR3 loop is CSARGASGGAGREETQYF. The DNA for the CDR3 is TGCAGTGCTAGAGGCGCTAGCGGGGGAGCCGGGAGGGAAGAGACCCAGTACTTC. The chain links TRBV20-1 to TRBJ2-5; 10 nucleotides match TRBD2. Per the germline V gene, CDR1 is DFQATT and CDR2 is SNEGSKA (reference sequence). V dropped 1 base and J dropped 3; count of bases not matched to a gene: 14. The CDR3 contains 18 residues.

In this sample, this clonotype turned up a few times. The chain has TRBV19 and TRBJ2-4; 9 nucleotides line up with TRBD2. Germline-derived CDR1 and CDR2 are LNHDA and SQIVND (reference sequence). V dropped 3 bases and J dropped 2; count of bases not matched to a gene: 14. This CDR3 is built from 19 residues. CDR3 in amino acids: CASSMGRLAGTVTKNIQYF. The CDR3 DNA reads TGTGCCAGTAGTATGGGCCGGCTAGCGGGGACGGTTACCAAAAACATTCAGTACTTC.

This clonotype has ten or more counts. V and J are TRBV5-1 and TRBJ1-1, with D possibly being TRBD1 (5 bases). CDR3 size: 15 residues. V was clipped by 5 bases and J by 0 bases, with 14 bases between them. The germline V gene has CDR1 SGHRS and CDR2 YFSETQ. Written as DNA, the CDR3 is TGCGCCAGCAGTTGGGGGGATGCGGTGAACACTGAAGCTTTCTTT. Its translation: CASSWGDAVNTEAFF. The variable domain in full, completed from reference TRBV5-1 and TRBJ1-1, reads KAGVTQTPRYLIKTRGQQVTLSCSPISGHRSVSWYQQTPGQGLQFLFEYFSETQRNKGNFPGRFSGRQFSNSRSEMNVSTLELGDSALYLCASSWGDAVNTEAFFGQGTRLTVV.

V usage is TRBV6-4 and J usage is TRBJ2-4, with TRBD2 identical over 7 bases. This CDR3 contains 13 residues. The germline gives CDR1 MRHNA, CDR2 SNTAGT. V lost 6 bases, J lost 1 base, and 0 bases stayed unmatched. The chain's CDR3 is CASSGGAKNIQYF. The CDR3 region has the DNA TGTGCCAGCAGCGGGGGGGCCAAAAACATTCAGTACTTC.

A few counts support this clonotype. The J gene is TRBJ2-5, the V gene TRBV6-1; 7 bases align to TRBD2. The V gene end was trimmed by 7 bases and the J gene end by 5 bases; junction bases not matched to a gene: 10. This CDR3 has 14 residues. The germline V gene has CDR1 MNHNS and CDR2 SASEGT. In DNA form, the CDR3 reads TGTGCCAGCACCGGGCCGGGGGGTCGGGAGACCCAGTACTTC. Protein product: CASTGPGGRETQYF.

On this clonotype itself: One end of the junction fails to match germline, which may point to a read error. The chain recombines TRBV27 with TRBJ2-7; no clear D gene. The germline V gene has CDR1 MNHEY and CDR2 SMNVEV (reference sequence). CDR3 length: 14 amino acids. As DNA, the CDR3 is TGTGCCAGCAGTTTAGGGATAGGGAACCACGATCAGTACTTC. As protein: CASSLGIGNHDQYF.

This clonotype was counted many times. The J gene is TRBJ1-3, the V gene TRBV18; no definite D call. This CDR3 has 16 amino acids. Trimming left V 8 bases short and J 0 bases short, with 17 bases between. In germline, CDR1 is KGHSH, CDR2 LQKENI. The CDR3 DNA reads as TGTGCCAGCCGAAAAGGACCAGGAGCCTCTGGAAACACCATATATTTT. Encoded protein: CASRKGPGASGNTIYF.

The rearrangement links TRBV2 to TRBJ2-7; no firm D call. V was shortened by 8 bases and J by 2 bases, with 13 bases between the two germline ends. This CDR3 contains 13 residues. In germline, CDR1 is SNHLY, CDR2 FYNNEI. This CDR3 reads CASAMQRTYEQYF. In DNA, the CDR3 is TGTGCCAGCGCTATGCAGAGAACCTACGAGCAGTACTTC.

This clonotype was seen at least ten times. The chain has TRBV12-3 or TRBV12-4 and TRBJ1-5; perhaps TRBD1 as D (6 bases). The CDR3 runs 16 residues. V was cut by 1 base and J by 4 bases, with 14 bases left in between. As DNA, the CDR3 is TGTGCCAGCAGTTTAGGAGGGACAATTAGGAATCAGCCCCAGCATTTT. This translates into CASSLGGTIRNQPQHF.

This clonotype was found many times. The rearrangement links TRBV7-2 to TRBJ1-1; D not certain. Trimming cost V 5 bases and J 2 bases, with 12 bases left between them. Germline V gives CDR1 SGHTA, CDR2 FQGNSA. The CDR3 sequence is 14 residues long. CDR3 nucleotides: TGTGCCAGCAGCACCAGGATTGTTAACACTGAAGCTTTCTTT. Its translation: CASSTRIVNTEAFF. The full variable domain, in which reference TRBV7-2 and TRBJ1-1 provide the parts outside the CDR3, is GAGVSQSPSNKVTEKGKDVELRCDPISGHTALYWYRQSLGQGLEFLIYFQGNSAPDKSGLPSDRFSAERTGGSVSTLTIQRTQQEDSAVYLCASSTRIVNTEAFFGQGTRLTVV.

This clonotype was seen repeatedly, ten times or more. V gene TRBV5-8 combines with J gene TRBJ1-1; D is possibly TRBD1 (5 bases). Looked up from germline, CDR1 is SGHTS and CDR2 is YDEGEE. V shed 6 bases and J shed 1 base, with 19 bases lying between them. The CDR3 is 16 residues long. The CDR3 here is CASTARTMGRNTEAFF. The CDR3 DNA follows: TGTGCCAGCACCGCACGGACAATGGGTCGGAACACTGAAGCTTTCTTT.

There are many counts of this clonotype. This chain connects TRBV11-2 to TRBJ2-7; possibly TRBD1 for D (5 bases). Germline lookup yields CDR1 SGHAT and CDR2 FQNNGV. The CDR3 consists of 14 residues. V was pared by 8 bases and J by 4 bases, with 18 bases between. CDR3 sequence (DNA): TGTGCCAGCCGACCGGCCAGGGTGCTATACGAGCAGTACTTC. Translation: CASRPARVLYEQYF.

The table lists this clonotype with many counts. This chain connects TRBV19 to TRBJ2-6, with TRBD2 identical over 10 bases. The J segment lost 0 bases and the V segment lost 3 bases, leaving 5 bases of the junction unmatched. Per the germline V gene, CDR1 is LNHDA and CDR2 is SQIVND (reference sequence). The CDR3 sequence is 18 residues long. DNA of the CDR3: TGTGCCAGTAGTATGCTAGCGGGGGTTTTCTCTGGGGCCAACGTCCTGACTTTC. The encoded protein is CASSMLAGVFSGANVLTF. Filled out from reference TRBV19 and TRBJ2-6, the complete variable domain reads DGGITQSPKYLFRKEGQNVTLSCEQNLNHDAMYWYRQDPGQGLRLIYYSQIVNDFQKGDIAEGYSVSREKKESFPLTVTSAQKNPTAFYLCASSMLAGVFSGANVLTFGAGSRLTVL.

At least ten counts were recorded for this clonotype. This chain joins TRBV20-1 and TRBJ2-7; D is possibly TRBD2 (5 bases). CDR1 is DFQATT, CDR2 SNEGSKA, per germline (reference sequence). Trimming took off 6 bases at V and 3 bases at J, with 18 bases between the two ends. The CDR3 is 14 residues long. The CDR3 spells CSAPRAGNNYEQYF. Written as DNA, the CDR3 is TGCAGTGCGCCCCGGGCGGGTAATAACTACGAGCAGTACTTC.

This clonotype has ten or more counts. The chain employs TRBV20-1 and TRBJ1-1; a possible D gene is TRBD1 (6 bases). The V end lost 3 bases, the J end lost 5 bases, and 7 bases lay between the germline ends. The CDR3 covers 11 residues. Germline V gene lookup returns CDR1 DFQATT and CDR2 SNEGSKA (reference sequence). CDR3 region: CSASTGTEAFF. The CDR3 nucleotides are TGCAGTGCTAGTACAGGGACTGAAGCTTTCTTT.

This clonotype was observed at least ten times. The rearrangement joins TRBV6-1 to TRBJ1-2; D uncertain. Germline V CDR1 and CDR2: MNHNS, SASEGT. Trimming pared 5 bases from V and 1 base from J, leaving 14 bases between. The CDR3 spans 15 residues. The CDR3 nucleotides are TGTGCCAGCAGTCGACTTTTAGGGATTAACTATGGCTACACCTTC. Translation gives CASSRLLGINYGYTF.

This clonotype was seen at least ten times. The chain employs TRBV6-2 or TRBV6-3 and TRBJ2-5, with 9 bases matching TRBD2. There are 14 residues in the CDR3. Germline loops: CDR1 MNHEY, CDR2 SVGEGT. J was trimmed by 14 bases and V by 7 bases; bases with no gene match: 17. The CDR3 here is CASNRLASGGPPYF. The CDR3 DNA sequence: TGTGCCAGCAATCGGCTGGCCAGCGGGGGGCCGCCTTACTTC.

This clonotype was observed many times. The chain carries TRBV12-3 or TRBV12-4 and TRBJ1-6, with D unclear. The CDR3 runs 14 residues. V lost 1 base, J lost 9 bases, and 10 bases lay in between. The CDR3 region has the DNA TGTGCCAGCAGTTTAGTCGCAGGAGGTTCACCCCTCCACTTT. Its translation is CASSLVAGGSPLHF.

This clonotype showed up just a few times. The chain recombines TRBV5-4 with TRBJ1-1, with TRBD1 as a possible D gene (5 bases). The germline V gene has CDR1 SGHNT and CDR2 YYREEE (reference sequence). V was trimmed by 0 bases and J by 4 bases, leaving 10 bases between them. This CDR3 region has 14 residues. CDR3 residues: CASSLDSGITEAFF. The CDR3 DNA reads as TGTGCCAGCAGCTTGGATTCAGGGATCACTGAAGCTTTCTTT. Full variable domain (rest looked up from reference TRBV5-4 and TRBJ1-1): ETGVTQSPTHLIKTRGQQVTLRCSSQSGHNTVSWYQQALGQGPQFIFQYYREEENGRGNFPPRFSGLQFPNYSSELNVNALELDDSALYLCASSLDSGITEAFFGQGTRLTVV.

This clonotype turned up a few times. The V gene is TRBV6-1, the J gene TRBJ2-2; the match to TRBD2 covers 7 bases. CDR3 length equals 17 residues. CDR1 is MNHNS and CDR2 is SASEGT in the germline V gene. Unmatched junction bases numbered 5, after V lost 1 base and J lost 0 bases. CDR3 nucleotide sequence: TGTGCCAGCAGTGAAGGATGGGGGGGGACGAACACCGGGGAGCTGTTTTTT. It yields the protein CASSEGWGGTNTGELFF.

Ten or more counts support this clonotype. The chain combines TRBV29-1 with TRBJ1-2; no definite D call. V lost 2 bases to trimming and J lost 6 bases, with 10 bases between them. Germline assignment: CDR1 SQVTM and CDR2 ANQGSEA. CDR3 length: 12 amino acids. The CDR3 region has the DNA TGCAGCGTTGAAAGGTGGGAAAATGGCTACACCTTC. Translating it yields CSVERWENGYTF.

This clonotype turned up a few times. The V and J genes are TRBV27 and TRBJ1-1; 8 bases line up with TRBD1. Germline loops: CDR1 MNHEY, CDR2 SMNVEV (reference sequence). The CDR3 contains 16 residues. Trimming removed 3 bases from V and 0 bases from J; junction bases left unmatched: 6. The CDR3 is CASSLSDRGLNTEAFF. In nucleotides, the CDR3 is TGTGCCAGCAGTTTGTCAGACAGGGGATTGAACACTGAAGCTTTCTTT.

This clonotype was picked up many times. This chain connects TRBV4-1 to TRBJ2-7, with D uncertain. Trimming stripped 0 bases from V and 3 bases from J, with 9 bases between. The V gene's germline CDR1 is MGHRA and CDR2 YSYEKL. The CDR3 is 14 amino acids. CDR3 loop: CASSQDENGYEQYF. The CDR3 DNA reads TGCGCCAGCAGCCAAGATGAAAACGGCTACGAGCAGTACTTC.